This TCR beta chain was observed in a study of CD8 T cells in Susac syndrome. Findings and caveats of the study: The study admitted that it had a relatively small number of individuals in its TCR sequencing and HLA analysis.

Trimming took off 1 base at V and 2 bases at J, with 14 bases between the two ends. Germline V lookup: CDR1 SEHNR, CDR2 FQNEAQ (reference sequence). The CDR3 is made up of 16 amino acids. Regarding this clonotype: Its specificity is not known.

Reverse transcription used about 0.45 to 1 ug RNA and random hexamers. Amplification of TCR beta CDR3 across 54 Vbeta and 13 Jbeta was performed with immunoSEQ multiplex PCR. A single record per CDR3 protein comes from TCRdb applying MiXCR to the immunoSEQ multiplex PCR reads. Of 300,000 or so distinct CDR3 sequences listed, about 91% were seen once; the top ten hold 0.065%. The multiple sclerosis controls were treatment-naive patients affected by stable or active relapsing-remitting disease. TEMRA cells were FACS-enriched, while CD8+ and CD4+ T cells were negatively isolated. The chain links TRBV7-9 to TRBJ2-5; no clear D gene. The receptor was isolated from a human donor with multiple sclerosis. Sequencing was carried out using CD4+ T cells from PBMCs. The CDR3 DNA reads as TGTGCCAGCAGCTTAGGGTCCCACACAAGTCAAGAGACCCAGTACTTC. It translates to CASSLGSHTSQETQYF.